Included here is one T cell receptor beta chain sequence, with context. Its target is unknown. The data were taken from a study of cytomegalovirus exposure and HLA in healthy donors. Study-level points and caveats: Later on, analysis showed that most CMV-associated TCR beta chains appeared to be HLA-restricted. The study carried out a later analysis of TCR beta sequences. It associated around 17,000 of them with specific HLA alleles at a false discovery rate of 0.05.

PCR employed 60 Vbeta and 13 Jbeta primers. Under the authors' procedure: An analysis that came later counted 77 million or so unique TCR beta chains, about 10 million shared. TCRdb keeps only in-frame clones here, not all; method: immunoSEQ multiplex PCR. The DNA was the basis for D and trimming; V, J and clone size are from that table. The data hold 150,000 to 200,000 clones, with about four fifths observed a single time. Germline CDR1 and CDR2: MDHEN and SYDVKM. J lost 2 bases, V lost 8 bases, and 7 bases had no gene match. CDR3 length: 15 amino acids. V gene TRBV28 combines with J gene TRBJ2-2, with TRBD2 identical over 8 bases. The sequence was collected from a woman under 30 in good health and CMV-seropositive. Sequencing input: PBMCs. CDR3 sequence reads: CASRRGGINTGELFF. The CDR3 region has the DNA TGTGCCAGCCGCCGCGGGGGGATAAACACCGGGGAGCTGTTTTTT.